This is a list of T cell receptor beta chains from one sample in a study of T cells in Graves' hyperthyroidism and ophthalmopathy. TCRdb re-derived calls from the multiplex PCR reads in MiXCR, one entry per CDR3 protein. The sample lists 500,000 to 550,000 distinct CDR3 sequences, around 20% occurring once. Sequenced input: blood. The receptors were sampled from a man aged 18 to 35 with Graves' hyperthyroidism. Each CDR3 is given with its conserved first and last residue. The D gene is left open where the match is weak. Clone size is stated in some rows and not others, as once, few, many or a class when expanded.

CDR3aa,CDR3nt,d_gene,v_gene,abundance,j_gene
CASSPRDRASSGNTIYF,TGTGCCAGCAGCCCTCGGGACAGGGCGAGCTCTGGAAACACCATATATTTT,TRBD1,TRBV7-9,.,TRBJ1-3
CASSLQGDGNTIYF,TGTGCCAGCAGTCTTCAGGGGGACGGAAACACCATATATTTT,TRBD1,TRBV6-5,many,TRBJ1-3
CATEDRGNQPQHF,TGTGCCACCGAGGACAGGGGCAATCAGCCCCAGCATTTT,TRBD1,TRBV28,many,TRBJ1-5
CASSEAFRELFF,TGTGCCAGCAGTGAAGCGTTTAGGGAGCTGTTTTTT,.,TRBV2,many,TRBJ2-2
CASKEGIGANVLTF,TGTGCCAGCAAGGAGGGTATCGGGGCCAACGTCCTGACTTTC,.,TRBV6-1,many,TRBJ2-6
CATVQGPGEKLFF,TGTGCCACCGTACAGGGACCCGGTGAAAAACTGTTTTTT,.,TRBV10-3,few,TRBJ1-4
CASSEVGDQPQHF,TGTGCCAGCAGTGAAGTTGGAGATCAGCCCCAGCATTTT,.,TRBV6-1,.,TRBJ1-5
CASRTIRGETQYF,TGTGCCAGCAGAACTATCCGGGGGGAGACCCAGTACTTC,.,TRBV6-1,.,TRBJ2-5
CATSRDAGRSYGYTF,TGTGCCACCAGCAGAGATGCAGGCCGTTCCTATGGCTACACCTTC,.,TRBV15,.,TRBJ1-2
CASRAGTGQGVPGELFF,TGTGCCAGCAGGGCAGGGACGGGACAGGGGGTTCCTGGGGAGCTGTTTTTT,TRBD1,TRBV6-1,.,TRBJ2-2
CASNRRDKLNTEAFF,TGTGCCAGCAATCGCCGGGACAAACTGAACACTGAAGCTTTCTTT,.,TRBV12-3/TRBV12-4,.,TRBJ1-1
CASRRGQDTEAFF,TGTGCCAGCAGGCGGGGGCAGGACACTGAAGCTTTCTTT,.,TRBV6-1,many,TRBJ1-1
CASSLGPYYEQYF,TGTGCCAGCAGCTTAGGGCCATACTACGAGCAGTACTTC,.,TRBV11-2,many,TRBJ2-7
CASSPRLGAMNEQYF,TGTGCCAGCAGTCCGCGGCTGGGGGCGATGAACGAGCAGTACTTC,.,TRBV28,many,TRBJ2-7
CASSDKPSGYAEAFF,TGTGCCAGCAGTGATAAGCCTAGTGGGTACGCTGAAGCTTTCTTT,.,TRBV6-1,few,TRBJ1-1
CASSQGEAPNQPQHF,TGTGCCAGCAGCCAAGGTGAAGCCCCCAATCAGCCCCAGCATTTT,.,TRBV4-2,many,TRBJ1-5
CASTRGGFQETQYF,TGTGCCAGCACCAGGGGTGGGTTTCAAGAGACCCAGTACTTC,.,TRBV12-3/TRBV12-4,.,TRBJ2-5
CASSGTTEAFF,TGTGCCAGCAGTGGGACCACTGAAGCTTTCTTT,.,TRBV2,.,TRBJ1-1
CASRPRGRGYGYTF,TGTGCCAGCAGGCCCCGGGGTCGGGGCTATGGCTACACCTTC,.,TRBV27,.,TRBJ1-2
CASGDGETSGNTIYF,TGTGCCAGCGGTGACGGGGAGACCTCTGGAAACACCATATATTTT,.,TRBV9,.,TRBJ1-3
CASGQAPNYGYTF,TGTGCCAGCGGGCAGGCACCCAACTATGGCTACACCTTC,.,TRBV6-1,once,TRBJ1-2
CASSLSAGAAHGYTF,TGTGCCAGCAGTTTATCGGCAGGGGCTGCCCATGGCTACACCTTC,.,TRBV27,many,TRBJ1-2
CATTNGSYEQYF,TGTGCCACCACTAACGGCTCCTACGAGCAGTACTTC,.,TRBV2,many,TRBJ2-7
CATSDTPNTEAFF,TGTGCCACCTCGGACACCCCCAACACTGAAGCTTTCTTT,.,TRBV19,many,TRBJ1-1
CATSRETGQGFYEQYF,TGTGCCACCAGCAGAGAGACCGGACAGGGTTTCTACGAGCAGTACTTC,TRBD1,TRBV15,.,TRBJ2-7
CAIAGDRWDTIYF,TGCGCCATAGCTGGGGACAGGTGGGACACCATATATTTT,TRBD1,TRBV10-2,many,TRBJ1-3
CASSFGAGKYGYTF,TGTGCCAGCAGTTTTGGTGCAGGGAAATATGGCTACACCTTC,.,TRBV28,.,TRBJ1-2
CASSFNGGGPYEQYF,TGTGCCAGCAGCTTTAATGGCGGGGGACCATACGAGCAGTACTTC,TRBD2,TRBV7-6,few,TRBJ2-7
CASSFLTSGGGKETQYF,TGTGCCAGCAGTTTCCTGACTAGCGGGGGGGGGAAGGAGACCCAGTACTTC,TRBD2,TRBV7-2,.,TRBJ2-5
CASSLVPRQGILAFF,TGTGCCAGCAGCTTAGTCCCACGACAGGGTATTTTGGCTTTCTTT,TRBD1,TRBV11-3,few,TRBJ1-1
CASSFFREAVQETQYF,TGTGCCAGCAGTTTCTTCAGGGAGGCAGTACAAGAGACCCAGTACTTC,.,TRBV28,many,TRBJ2-5
CSASRASIYGYTF,TGCAGTGCTAGTCGGGCATCCATCTATGGCTACACCTTC,.,TRBV20-1,many,TRBJ1-2
CASSEIGANYGYTF,TGTGCCAGCAGTGAAATCGGAGCTAACTATGGCTACACCTTC,.,TRBV6-1,.,TRBJ1-2
CSVEDPWGSNTEAFF,TGCAGCGTTGAAGATCCGTGGGGCTCGAACACTGAAGCTTTCTTT,.,TRBV29-1,many,TRBJ1-1
CSARVGQYYGYTF,TGCAGTGCTAGAGTAGGGCAGTACTATGGCTACACCTTC,.,TRBV20-1,.,TRBJ1-2
CASSQYFEAFF,TGTGCCAGCAGCCAGTACTTTGAAGCTTTCTTT,.,TRBV3-1,few,TRBJ1-1
CASSLRLMLSGKETQYF,TGTGCCAGCAGCTTGCGTTTGATGTTATCCGGCAAAGAGACCCAGTACTTC,.,TRBV5-5,many,TRBJ2-5
CASSLRSLAGVSSYEQYF,TGTGCCAGCAGTTTAAGGTCTCTAGCGGGAGTCAGCTCCTACGAGCAGTACTTC,TRBD2,TRBV28,.,TRBJ2-7
CSATRDASSYEQYF,TGCAGTGCTACACGGGACGCGAGCTCCTACGAGCAGTACTTC,.,TRBV20-1,many,TRBJ2-7
CSVEEHQGRMYEQYF,TGCAGCGTTGAAGAACACCAGGGAAGGATGTACGAGCAGTACTTC,.,TRBV29-1,many,TRBJ2-7
CASSFPGQGNEKLFF,TGTGCCAGCAGTTTCCCGGGACAGGGGAATGAAAAACTGTTTTTT,TRBD1,TRBV25-1,many,TRBJ1-4
CASRETGRTEAFF,TGTGCCAGCAGAGAGACAGGGAGGACTGAAGCTTTCTTT,TRBD1,TRBV6-1,many,TRBJ1-1
CASSFGGEAFF,TGTGCCAGCAGTTTTGGGGGTGAAGCTTTCTTT,.,TRBV12-3/TRBV12-4,many,TRBJ1-1
CASGLVRWGKTMNTEAFF,TGTGCTAGTGGTTTGGTGAGGTGGGGGAAGACTATGAACACTGAAGCTTTCTTT,.,TRBV12-5,many,TRBJ1-1
CASSYSGSQETQDF,TGTGCCAGCAGTTACTCTGGCAGCCAAGAGACCCAGGACTTC,.,TRBV6-5,.,TRBJ2-5
CASAPRELRETQYF,TGTGCCAGCGCACCTAGGGAGCTACGGGAGACCCAGTACTTC,.,TRBV6-1,many,TRBJ2-5
CASSSRDRYQETQYF,TGTGCCAGCAGCTCCCGGGACCGATACCAAGAGACCCAGTACTTC,.,TRBV7-8,many,TRBJ2-5
CASSPGTGSTYEQYF,TGTGCCAGCTCACCGGGGACAGGGAGCACCTACGAGCAGTACTTC,TRBD1,TRBV18,few,TRBJ2-7